Included here is one TCR beta chain sequence, with context. Trimming cost V 3 bases and J 3 bases; bases outside gene matches: 4. In germline, CDR1 is SGDLS, CDR2 YYNGEE. The CDR3 is 15 amino acids. This record comes from a study of blood T cell repertoires in COVID-19. Study at large: Collection of acute and convalescent COVID-19 samples took place in the United States, Italy and Spain. T cells, B-cell-depleted T cells, or PBMCs provided the cDNA or gDNA that served as material.

In the authors' workflow: Using reference gene primer amplification, nucleated cell counts were estimated. Profiled with immunoSEQ multiplex PCR; TCRdb holds only in-frame clones, not every one. The DNA was the basis for D and trimming; V, J and clone size are from that table. The table records under 150,000 clones, around 89% of them present only once. The V call is TRBV9, the J call TRBJ2-1, with TRBD2 matching over 9 bases. The receptor was derived from a woman aged 60 to 75 with active COVID-19. Sequenced material: peripheral blood. CDR3 DNA sequence: TGTGCCAGCAGCGGGACTAGCGCCAACTACAATGAGCAGTTCTTC. Its translation: CASSGTSANYNEQFF. The full variable domain, completed using reference TRBV9 and TRBJ2-1, is DSGVTQTPKHLITATGQRVTLRCSPRSGDLSVYWYQQSLDQGLQFLIQYYNGEERAKGNILERFSAQQFPDLHSELNLSSLELGDSALYFCASSGTSANYNEQFFGPGTRLTVL.